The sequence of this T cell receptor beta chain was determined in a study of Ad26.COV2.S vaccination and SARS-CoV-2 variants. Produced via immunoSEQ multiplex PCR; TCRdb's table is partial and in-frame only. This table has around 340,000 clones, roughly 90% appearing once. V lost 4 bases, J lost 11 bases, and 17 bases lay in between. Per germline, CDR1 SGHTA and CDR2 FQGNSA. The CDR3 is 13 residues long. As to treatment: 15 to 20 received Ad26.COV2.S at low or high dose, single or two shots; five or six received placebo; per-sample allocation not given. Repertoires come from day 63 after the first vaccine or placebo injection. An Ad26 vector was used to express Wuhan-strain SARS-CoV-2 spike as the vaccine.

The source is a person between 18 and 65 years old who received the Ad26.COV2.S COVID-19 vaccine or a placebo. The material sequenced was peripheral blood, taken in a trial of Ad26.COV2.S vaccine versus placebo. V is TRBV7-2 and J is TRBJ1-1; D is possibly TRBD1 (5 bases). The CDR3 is CASSSDRTGEAFF. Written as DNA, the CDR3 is TGTGCCAGCAGCTCAGATCGGACGGGGGAGGCTTTCTTT.